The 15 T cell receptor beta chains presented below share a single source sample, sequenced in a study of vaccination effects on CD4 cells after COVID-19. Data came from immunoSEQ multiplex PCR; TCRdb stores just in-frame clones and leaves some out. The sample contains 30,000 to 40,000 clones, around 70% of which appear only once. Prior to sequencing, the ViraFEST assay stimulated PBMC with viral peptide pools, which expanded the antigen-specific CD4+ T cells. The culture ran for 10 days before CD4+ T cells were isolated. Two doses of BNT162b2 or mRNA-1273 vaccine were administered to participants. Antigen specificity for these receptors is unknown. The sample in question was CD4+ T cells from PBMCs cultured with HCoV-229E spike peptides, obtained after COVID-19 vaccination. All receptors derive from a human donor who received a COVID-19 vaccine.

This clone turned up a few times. The CDR3 loop reads CASSLAGLGGDGYTF. The CDR3 bases are TGTGCCAGCAGCTTGGCCGGGTTGGGGGGTGATGGCTACACCTTC. The genes are TRBV5-4 and TRBJ1-2; weak D call: TRBD1 (5 bases). This CDR3 is built from 15 residues. Germline V CDR1 and CDR2: SGHNT, YYREEE (reference sequence). V lost 0 bases, J lost 6 bases, and 15 bases lay in between.

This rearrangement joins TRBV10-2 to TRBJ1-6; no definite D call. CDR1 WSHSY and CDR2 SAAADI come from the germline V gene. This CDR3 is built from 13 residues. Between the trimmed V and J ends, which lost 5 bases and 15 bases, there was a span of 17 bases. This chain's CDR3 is CASSRDYRELLHF. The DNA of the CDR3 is TGCGCCAGCAGTAGGGATTACCGAGAACTCCTCCACTTT.

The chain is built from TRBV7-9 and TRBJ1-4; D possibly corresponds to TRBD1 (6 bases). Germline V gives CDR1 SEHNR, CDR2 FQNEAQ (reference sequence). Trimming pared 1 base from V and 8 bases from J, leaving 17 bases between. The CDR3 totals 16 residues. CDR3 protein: CASSLGMHREGEKLFF. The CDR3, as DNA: TGTGCCAGCAGCTTAGGAATGCACAGGGAGGGAGAAAAACTGTTTTTT.

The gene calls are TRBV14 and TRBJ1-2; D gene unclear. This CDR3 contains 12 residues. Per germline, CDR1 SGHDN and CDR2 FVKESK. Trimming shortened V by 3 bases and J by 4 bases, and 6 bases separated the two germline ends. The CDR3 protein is CASSQRTYGYTF. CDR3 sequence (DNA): TGTGCCAGCAGCCAGAGGACCTATGGCTACACCTTC.

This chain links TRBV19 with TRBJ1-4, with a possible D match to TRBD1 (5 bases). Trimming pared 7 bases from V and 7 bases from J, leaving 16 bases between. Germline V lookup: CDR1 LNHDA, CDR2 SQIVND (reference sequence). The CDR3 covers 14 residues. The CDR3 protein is CASNAGYGSEKLFF. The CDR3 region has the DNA TGTGCCAGTAATGCAGGGTATGGGAGTGAAAAACTGTTTTTT.

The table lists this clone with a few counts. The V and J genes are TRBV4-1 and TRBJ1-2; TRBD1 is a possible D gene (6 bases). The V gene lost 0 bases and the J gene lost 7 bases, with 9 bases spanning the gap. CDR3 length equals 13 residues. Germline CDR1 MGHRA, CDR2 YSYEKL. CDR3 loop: CASSQDPRGGYTF. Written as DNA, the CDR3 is TGCGCCAGCAGCCAAGACCCCAGGGGTGGCTACACCTTC.

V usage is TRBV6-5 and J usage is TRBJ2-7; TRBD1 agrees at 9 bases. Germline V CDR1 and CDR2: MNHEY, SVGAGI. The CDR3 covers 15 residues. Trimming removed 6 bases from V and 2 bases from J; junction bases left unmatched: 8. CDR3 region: CASRGQGALPYEQYF. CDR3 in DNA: TGTGCCAGCAGGGGACAGGGAGCCCTTCCCTACGAGCAGTACTTC.

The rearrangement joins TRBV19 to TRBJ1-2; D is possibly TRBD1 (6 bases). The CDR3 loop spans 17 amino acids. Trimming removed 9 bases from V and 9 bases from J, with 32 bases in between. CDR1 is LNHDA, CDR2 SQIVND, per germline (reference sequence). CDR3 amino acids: CASRGRRQAQYEVSYTF. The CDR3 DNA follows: TGTGCCAGCAGAGGACGAAGACAGGCTCAGTACGAGGTCAGCTACACCTTC.

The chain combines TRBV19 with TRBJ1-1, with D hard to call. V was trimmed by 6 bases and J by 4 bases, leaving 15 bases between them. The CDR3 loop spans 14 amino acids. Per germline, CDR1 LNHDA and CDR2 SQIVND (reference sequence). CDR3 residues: CASSQVFLGTEAFF. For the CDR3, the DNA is TGTGCCAGTAGCCAGGTCTTCCTGGGCACTGAAGCTTTCTTT. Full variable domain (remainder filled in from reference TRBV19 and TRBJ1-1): DGGITQSPKYLFRKEGQNVTLSCEQNLNHDAMYWYRQDPGQGLRLIYYSQIVNDFQKGDIAEGYSVSREKKESFPLTVTSAQKNPTAFYLCASSQVFLGTEAFFGQGTRLTVV.

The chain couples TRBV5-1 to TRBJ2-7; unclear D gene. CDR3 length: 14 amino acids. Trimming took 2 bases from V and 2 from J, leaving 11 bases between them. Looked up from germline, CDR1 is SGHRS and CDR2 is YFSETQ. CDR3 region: CASSFLDRTYEQYF. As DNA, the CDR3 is TGCGCCAGCAGCTTTCTAGATCGAACCTACGAGCAGTACTTC. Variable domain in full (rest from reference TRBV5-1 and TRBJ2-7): KAGVTQTPRYLIKTRGQQVTLSCSPISGHRSVSWYQQTPGQGLQFLFEYFSETQRNKGNFPGRFSGRQFSNSRSEMNVSTLELGDSALYLCASSFLDRTYEQYFGPGTRLTVT.

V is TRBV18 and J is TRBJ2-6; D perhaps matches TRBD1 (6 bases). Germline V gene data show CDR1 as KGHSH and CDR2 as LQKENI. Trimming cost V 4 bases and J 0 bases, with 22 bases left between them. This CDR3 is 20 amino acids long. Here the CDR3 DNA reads TGTGCCAGCTCACGGGGCCTTGGCGCAGGGGAAATCTCTGGGGCCAACGTCCTGACTTTC. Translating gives CASSRGLGAGEISGANVLTF.

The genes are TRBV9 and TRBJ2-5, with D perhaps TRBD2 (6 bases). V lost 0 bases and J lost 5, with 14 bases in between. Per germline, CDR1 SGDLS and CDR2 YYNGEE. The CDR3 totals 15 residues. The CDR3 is CASSVGAGSGETQYF. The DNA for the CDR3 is TGTGCCAGCAGCGTAGGGGCGGGATCTGGGGAGACCCAGTACTTC.

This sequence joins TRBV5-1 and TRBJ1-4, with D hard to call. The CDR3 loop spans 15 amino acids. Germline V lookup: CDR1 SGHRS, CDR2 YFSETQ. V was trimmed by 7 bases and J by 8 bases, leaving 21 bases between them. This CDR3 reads CASEPSPGLMEKLFF. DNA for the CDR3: TGCGCCAGCGAACCCAGTCCGGGGTTAATGGAAAAACTGTTTTTT.

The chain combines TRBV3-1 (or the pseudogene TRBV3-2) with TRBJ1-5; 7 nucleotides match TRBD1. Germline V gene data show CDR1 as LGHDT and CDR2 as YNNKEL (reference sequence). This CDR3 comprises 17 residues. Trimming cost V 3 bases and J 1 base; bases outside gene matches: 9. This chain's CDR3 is CASSQSGTVRSNQPQHF. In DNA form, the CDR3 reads TGTGCCAGCAGCCAGTCCGGGACAGTACGAAGCAATCAGCCCCAGCATTTT.

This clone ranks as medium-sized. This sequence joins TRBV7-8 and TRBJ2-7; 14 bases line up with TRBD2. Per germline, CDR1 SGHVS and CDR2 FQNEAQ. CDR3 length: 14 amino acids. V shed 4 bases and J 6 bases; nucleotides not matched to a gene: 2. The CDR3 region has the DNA TGTGCCAGCAGCTGGGGACTAGCGGGAGTCGAGCAGTACTTC. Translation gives CASSWGLAGVEQYF.